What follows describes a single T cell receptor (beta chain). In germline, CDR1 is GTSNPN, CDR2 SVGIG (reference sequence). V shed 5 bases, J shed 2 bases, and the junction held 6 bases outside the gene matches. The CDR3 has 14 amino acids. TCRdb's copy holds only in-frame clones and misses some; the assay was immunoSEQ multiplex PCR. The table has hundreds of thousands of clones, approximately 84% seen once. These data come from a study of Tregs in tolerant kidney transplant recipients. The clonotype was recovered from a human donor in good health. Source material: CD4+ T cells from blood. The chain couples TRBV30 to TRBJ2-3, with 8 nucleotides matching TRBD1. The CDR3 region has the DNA TGTGCCTGGTGCCGGGACAGGTACACAGATACGCAGTATTTT. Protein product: CAWCRDRYTDTQYF.